What follows are 13 T cell receptor beta chains derived from one specimen sequenced in a study of blood T cell repertoires in COVID-19. Clones were read by immunoSEQ multiplex PCR, and TCRdb kept only the in-frame ones, dropping some. The sample shows roughly 190,000 clones, around nine tenths of them seen only once. The source material was peripheral blood. All receptors derive from a man in his 70s with acute or convalescent COVID-19.

The chain recombines TRBV2 with TRBJ2-1, with 10 positions matching TRBD2. Germline CDR1 and CDR2: SNHLY and FYNNEI. J gave up 9 bases and V 6 bases, and 11 bases lay outside the gene matches. The CDR3 has 15 amino acids. The CDR3 nucleotides read TGTGCCAGCAGCGCGGTTCTAGCGGGAGTTAGTGAGCAGTTCTTC. The encoded protein is CASSAVLAGVSEQFF.

This clone has a single count. V usage is TRBV4-3 and J usage is TRBJ2-1; 8 bases line up with TRBD1. Germline values: CDR1 LGHNA, CDR2 YSLEER. The V gene end was trimmed by 5 bases and the J gene end by 5 bases; junction bases not matched to a gene: 8. CDR3 size: 15 residues. The CDR3 DNA follows: TGCGCCAGCAGCATATACAGGGGGACCAACAATGAGCAGTTCTTC. Translation gives CASSIYRGTNNEQFF.

This chain connects TRBV5-6 to TRBJ1-2; 10 nucleotides agree with TRBD1. This CDR3 spans 14 amino acids. V trimming: 3 bases; J trimming: 4 bases; junction bases outside the gene matches: 3. CDR1 and CDR2 (germline): SGHDT, YYEEEE. The CDR3 DNA reads as TGTGCCAGCAGCTGGGACAGGGGTGGCTATGGCTACACCTTC. Translation: CASSWDRGGYGYTF.

The chain links TRBV27 to TRBJ2-3; D gene unclear. The V gene's germline CDR1 is MNHEY and CDR2 SMNVEV (reference sequence). Trimming removed 3 bases from V and 2 bases from J, with 12 bases in between. This CDR3 has 15 residues. CDR3 sequence (DNA): TGTGCCAGCAGTTTCCGTGAGGCGATCACAGATACGCAGTATTTT. Protein: CASSFREAITDTQYF.

CDR3: CASSPPNGRVNNEQFF. CDR3 sequence (DNA): TGTGCCAGCTCACCACCGAACGGGAGGGTGAACAATGAGCAGTTCTTC. This rearrangement joins TRBV18 to TRBJ2-1; 8 bases fit TRBD2. CDR3 length: 16 residues. Per germline, CDR1 KGHSH and CDR2 LQKENI. The J segment lost 5 bases and the V segment lost 0 bases, leaving 6 bases of the junction unmatched.

As concerns this clone: Other DNA sequences in this specimen translate into the identical CDR3. The V call is TRBV29-1, the J call TRBJ2-7, with a possible D match to TRBD1 (5 bases). This CDR3 is built from 13 residues. Trimming pared 4 bases from V and 0 bases from J, leaving 10 bases between. Germline values: CDR1 SQVTM, CDR2 ANQGSEA. CDR3 nucleotides: TGCAGCGTTGGGCAGGGAAGCTCCTACGAGCAGTACTTC. As protein: CSVGQGSSYEQYF.

The chain's CDR3 is CASSSRQGIRAFF. The CDR3, as DNA: TGTGCCAGCAGTTCTAGACAGGGAATCCGAGCTTTCTTT. The J gene is TRBJ1-1, the V gene TRBV27; 7 bases map to TRBD1. The CDR3 is 13 amino acids. Germline lookup yields CDR1 MNHEY and CDR2 SMNVEV (reference sequence). V gave up 4 bases and J gave up 10 bases; unmatched junction bases: 9.

The V call is TRBV11-3, the J call TRBJ2-2; unclear D gene. In germline, CDR1 is SGHNT, CDR2 YENEEA. V was trimmed by 4 bases and J by 3 bases, leaving 9 bases between them. The CDR3 sequence is 14 residues long. In DNA form, the CDR3 reads TGTGCCAGCAGCTCCGTGGGCGACACCGGGGAGCTGTTTTTT. Translating gives CASSSVGDTGELFF.

V gene TRBV7-2 combines with J gene TRBJ1-4; D not resolved. Trimming removed 1 base at V and 10 bases at J, with 22 bases between. Germline V gene lookup returns CDR1 SGHTA and CDR2 FQGNSA. The CDR3 length is 17 residues. CDR3 protein: CASSLVGGLMGSGKLFF. The DNA of the CDR3 is TGTGCCAGCAGCTTAGTGGGTGGACTAATGGGATCGGGAAAACTGTTTTTT.

V is TRBV5-1 and J is TRBJ1-5, with 7 bases that match TRBD1. Trimming removed 4 bases from V and 11 bases from J; junction bases left unmatched: 15. The CDR3 loop spans 15 amino acids. The germline CDR1 and CDR2 sequences are SGHRS and YFSETQ. The CDR3 nucleotides read TGCGCCAGCAGCCCCGGGACAGCCAAATTATCGGCCCAGCATTTT. It encodes CASSPGTAKLSAQHF.

This chain joins TRBV4-1 and TRBJ1-2; D gene ambiguous. V was shortened by 1 base and J by 4 bases, with 10 bases between the two germline ends. From germline, CDR1 is MGHRA and CDR2 YSYEKL. This CDR3 spans 14 amino acids. The CDR3 protein is CASSQGLRAYGYTF. In DNA form, the CDR3 reads TGCGCCAGCAGCCAAGGATTGAGGGCCTATGGCTACACCTTC.

V is TRBV5-1 and J is TRBJ1-4, with 8 bases lining up with TRBD1. The trim removed 4 bases at V and 0 bases at J, leaving 8 bases unmatched. Germline V lookup: CDR1 SGHRS, CDR2 YFSETQ. The CDR3 sequence is 17 residues long. The CDR3 sequence: CASSERQGRATNEKLFF. Written as DNA, the CDR3 is TGCGCCAGCAGCGAAAGACAGGGGAGGGCAACTAATGAAAAACTGTTTTTT.

This clone was seen more than once but under ten times. The rearrangement joins TRBV28 to TRBJ1-1, with D unresolved. Germline values: CDR1 MDHEN, CDR2 SYDVKM. The V end was cut by 3 bases, the J end by 0 bases, with 17 bases between. The CDR3 totals 17 residues. This CDR3 is CASSFNPREYLNTEAFF. In DNA, the CDR3 is TGTGCCAGCAGTTTTAACCCCCGGGAGTACTTGAACACTGAAGCTTTCTTT.